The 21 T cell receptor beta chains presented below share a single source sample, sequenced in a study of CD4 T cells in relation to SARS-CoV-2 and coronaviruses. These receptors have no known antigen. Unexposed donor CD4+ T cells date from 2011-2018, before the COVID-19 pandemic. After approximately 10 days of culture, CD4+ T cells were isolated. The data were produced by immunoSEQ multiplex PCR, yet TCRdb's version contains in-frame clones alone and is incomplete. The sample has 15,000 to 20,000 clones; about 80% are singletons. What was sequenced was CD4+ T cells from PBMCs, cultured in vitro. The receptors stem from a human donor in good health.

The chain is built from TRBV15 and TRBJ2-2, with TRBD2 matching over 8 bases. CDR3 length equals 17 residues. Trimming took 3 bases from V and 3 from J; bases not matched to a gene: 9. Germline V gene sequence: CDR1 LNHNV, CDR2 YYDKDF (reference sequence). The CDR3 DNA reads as TGTGCCACCAGCAGGCCTCCGACTAGCGCGGACACCGGGGAGCTGTTTTTT. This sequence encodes CATSRPPTSADTGELFF. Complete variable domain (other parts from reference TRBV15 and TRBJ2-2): DAMVIQNPRYQVTQFGKPVTLSCSQTLNHNVMYWYQQKSSQAPKLLFHYYDKDFNNEADTPDNFQSRRPNTSFCFLDIRSPGLGDTAMYLCATSRPPTSADTGELFFGEGSRLTVL.

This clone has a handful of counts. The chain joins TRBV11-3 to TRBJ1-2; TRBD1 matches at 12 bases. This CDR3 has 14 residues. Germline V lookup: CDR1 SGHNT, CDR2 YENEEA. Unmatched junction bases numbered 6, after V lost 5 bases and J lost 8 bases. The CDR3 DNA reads TGTGCCAGCAGCCCGGGACAGGGGGCCGAGGGCTACACCTTC. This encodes CASSPGQGAEGYTF.

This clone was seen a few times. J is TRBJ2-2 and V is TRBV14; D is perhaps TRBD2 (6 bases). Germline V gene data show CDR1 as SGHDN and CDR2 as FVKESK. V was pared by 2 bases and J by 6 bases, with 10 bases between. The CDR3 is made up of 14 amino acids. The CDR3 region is CASSQLGGAGELFF. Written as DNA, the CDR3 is TGTGCCAGCAGCCAACTTGGAGGGGCCGGGGAGCTGTTTTTT.

This chain's CDR3 is CATSGTSGRDTGELFF. The CDR3 nucleotides are TGTGCCACCAGTGGTACTAGCGGGAGAGACACCGGGGAGCTGTTTTTT. V is TRBV24-1 and J is TRBJ2-2, with TRBD2 matching over 11 bases. Per germline, CDR1 KGHDR and CDR2 SFDVKD. With 5 bases clipped from V and 3 bases from J, the junction kept 4 bases outside the gene matches. The CDR3 sequence is 16 residues long.

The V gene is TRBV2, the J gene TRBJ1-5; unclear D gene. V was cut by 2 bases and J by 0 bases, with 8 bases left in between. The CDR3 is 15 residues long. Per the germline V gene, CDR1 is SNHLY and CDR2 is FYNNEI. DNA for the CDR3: TGTGCCAGCAGTGAAATCCAGATTAGCAATCAGCCCCAGCATTTT. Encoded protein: CASSEIQISNQPQHF.

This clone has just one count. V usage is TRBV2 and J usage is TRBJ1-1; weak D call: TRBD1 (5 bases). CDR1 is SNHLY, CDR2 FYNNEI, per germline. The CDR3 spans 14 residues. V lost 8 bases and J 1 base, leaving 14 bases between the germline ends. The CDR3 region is CASVRGEENTEAFF. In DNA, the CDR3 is TGTGCCAGCGTACGAGGGGAGGAGAACACTGAAGCTTTCTTT.

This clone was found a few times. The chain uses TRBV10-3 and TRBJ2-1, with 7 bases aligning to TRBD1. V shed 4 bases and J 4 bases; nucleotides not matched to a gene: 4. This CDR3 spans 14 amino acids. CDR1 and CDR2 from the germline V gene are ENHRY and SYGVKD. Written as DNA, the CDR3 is TGTGCCATCAGTGCCAGGACAGGTTACAATGAGCAGTTCTTC. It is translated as CAISARTGYNEQFF.

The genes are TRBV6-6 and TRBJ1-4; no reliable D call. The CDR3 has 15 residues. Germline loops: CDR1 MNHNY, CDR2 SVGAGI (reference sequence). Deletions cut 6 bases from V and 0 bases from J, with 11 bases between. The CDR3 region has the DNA TGTGCCAGCAGACCCGACACTACAACTAATGAAAAACTGTTTTTT. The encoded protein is CASRPDTTTNEKLFF.

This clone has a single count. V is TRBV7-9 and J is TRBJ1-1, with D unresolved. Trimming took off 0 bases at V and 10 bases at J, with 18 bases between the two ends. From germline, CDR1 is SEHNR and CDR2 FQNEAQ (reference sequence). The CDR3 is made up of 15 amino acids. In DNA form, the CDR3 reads TGTGCCAGCAGCTTAGCGTTGGCCGGATCTGTGAGAGCTTTCTTT. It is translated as CASSLALAGSVRAFF. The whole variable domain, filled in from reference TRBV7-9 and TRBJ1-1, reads DTGVSQNPRHKITKRGQNVTFRCDPISEHNRLYWYRQTLGQGPEFLTYFQNEAQLEKSRLLSDRFSAERPKGSFSTLEIQRTEQGDSAMYLCASSLALAGSVRAFFGQGTRLTVV.

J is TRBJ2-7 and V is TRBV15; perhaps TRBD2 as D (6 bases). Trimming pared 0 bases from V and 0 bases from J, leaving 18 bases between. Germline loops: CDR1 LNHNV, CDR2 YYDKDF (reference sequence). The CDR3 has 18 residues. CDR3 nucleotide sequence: TGTGCCACCAGCAGAGATAGCGGAGCTAGCGTAGCCTCCTACGAGCAGTACTTC. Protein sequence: CATSRDSGASVASYEQYF.

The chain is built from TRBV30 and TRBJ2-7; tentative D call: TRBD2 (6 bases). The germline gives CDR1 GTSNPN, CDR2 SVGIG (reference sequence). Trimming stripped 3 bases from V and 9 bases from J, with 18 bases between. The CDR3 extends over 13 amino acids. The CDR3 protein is CAWSAGTDRRQYF. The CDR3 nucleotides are TGTGCCTGGAGCGCCGGGACTGATCGAAGGCAGTACTTC.

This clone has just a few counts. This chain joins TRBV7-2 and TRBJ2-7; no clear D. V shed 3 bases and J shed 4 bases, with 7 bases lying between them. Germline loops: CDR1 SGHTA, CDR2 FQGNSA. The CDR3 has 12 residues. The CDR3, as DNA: TGTGCCAGCAGCTTTGCCGGGTACGAGCAGTACTTC. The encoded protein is CASSFAGYEQYF.

The chain's CDR3 is CASSDGGGRADTQYF. The CDR3 DNA sequence: TGCGCCAGCAGTGATGGGGGCGGGAGGGCAGATACGCAGTATTTT. V usage is TRBV10-2 and J usage is TRBJ2-3; 9 nucleotides align to TRBD2. Germline lookup yields CDR1 WSHSY and CDR2 SAAADI. The CDR3 runs to 15 residues. Trimming removed 3 bases from V and 4 bases from J; junction bases left unmatched: 5.

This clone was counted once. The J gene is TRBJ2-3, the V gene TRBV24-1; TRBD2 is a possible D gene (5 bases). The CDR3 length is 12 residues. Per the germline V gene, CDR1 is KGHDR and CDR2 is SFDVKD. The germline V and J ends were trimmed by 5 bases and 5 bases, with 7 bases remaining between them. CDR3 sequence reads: CATSGAGDTQYF. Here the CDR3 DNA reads TGTGCCACCAGTGGCGCGGGAGATACGCAGTATTTT.

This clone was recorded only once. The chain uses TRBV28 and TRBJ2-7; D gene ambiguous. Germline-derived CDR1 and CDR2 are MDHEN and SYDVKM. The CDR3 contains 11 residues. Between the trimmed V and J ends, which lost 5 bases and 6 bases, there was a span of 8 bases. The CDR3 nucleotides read TGTGCCAGCAGTAACCGGGTCGAGCAGTACTTC. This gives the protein CASSNRVEQYF.

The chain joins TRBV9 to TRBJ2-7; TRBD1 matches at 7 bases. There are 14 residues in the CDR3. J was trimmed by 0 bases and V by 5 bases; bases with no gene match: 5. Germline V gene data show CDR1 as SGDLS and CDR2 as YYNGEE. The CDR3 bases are TGTGCCAGCAGTGCCACAGGGGCCTCCTACGAGCAGTACTTC. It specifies CASSATGASYEQYF.

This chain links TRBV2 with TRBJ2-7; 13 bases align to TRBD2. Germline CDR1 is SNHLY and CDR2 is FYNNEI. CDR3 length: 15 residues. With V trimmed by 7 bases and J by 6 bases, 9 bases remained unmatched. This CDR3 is CASNLGLAGTTEQYF. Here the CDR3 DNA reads TGTGCCAGCAACTTGGGACTAGCGGGAACTACCGAGCAGTACTTC.

CDR3 in DNA: TGTGCCAGTAGTGCCGGACGGACTTATCAGCCCCAGCATTTT. Translating it yields CASSAGRTYQPQHF. The gene calls are TRBV19 and TRBJ1-5; D call uncertain. The CDR3 sequence is 14 residues long. The V end was cut by 5 bases, the J end by 5 bases, with 13 bases between. CDR1 and CDR2 (germline): LNHDA, SQIVND (reference sequence).

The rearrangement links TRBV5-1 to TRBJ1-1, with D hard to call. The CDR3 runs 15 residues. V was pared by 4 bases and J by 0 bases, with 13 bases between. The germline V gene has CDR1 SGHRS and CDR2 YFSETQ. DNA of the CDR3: TGCGCCAGCAGCCCCCACCAACAGATGAACACTGAAGCTTTCTTT. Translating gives CASSPHQQMNTEAFF.

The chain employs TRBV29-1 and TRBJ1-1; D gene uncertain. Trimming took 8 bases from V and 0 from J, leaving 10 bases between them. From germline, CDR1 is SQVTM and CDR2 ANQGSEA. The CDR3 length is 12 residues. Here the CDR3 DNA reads TGCAGCACCACAGACATGAACACTGAAGCTTTCTTT. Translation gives CSTTDMNTEAFF.

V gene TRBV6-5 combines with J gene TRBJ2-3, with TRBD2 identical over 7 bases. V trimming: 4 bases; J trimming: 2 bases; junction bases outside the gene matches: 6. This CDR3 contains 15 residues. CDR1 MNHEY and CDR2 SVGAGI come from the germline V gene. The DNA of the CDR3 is TGTGCCAGCAGTTCGGGGAGCGGGATCACAGATACGCAGTATTTT. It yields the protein CASSSGSGITDTQYF.